Sequencing of this T cell receptor (beta chain) was carried out in a study of blood T cells in healthy people across ages. With a J-beta primer mix and a sample-barcoded 5' primer, a second PCR ran 7 to 11 cycles. TCRdb used MiXCR to reprocess the 5' RACE reads, holding one entry per CDR3 protein. The sample yields 1.5 million to 2 million distinct CDR3 sequences, under 30% seen once. V shed 3 bases and J 3 bases; nucleotides not matched to a gene: 9. Per the germline V gene, CDR1 is DFQATT and CDR2 is SNEGSKA (reference sequence). This CDR3 region has 16 residues. The receptor's source is a woman in her 30s in good health. Sequenced material: blood. This rearrangement joins TRBV20-1 to TRBJ2-7; 12 nucleotides agree with TRBD2. The CDR3 protein is CSASAVRTSGVYEQYF. DNA of the CDR3: TGCAGTGCTAGTGCGGTTAGGACTAGCGGGGTCTACGAGCAGTACTTC.